This record concerns one T cell receptor beta chain sequence. No antigen is known for it. TCRdb's copy holds only in-frame clones and misses some; the assay was immunoSEQ multiplex PCR. This table holds 30,000 to 45,000 clones, about 83% found once. These data are taken from a study of PD-L1 blockade in urothelial cancer. On the study more broadly: Patients took up atezolizumab in the mid-2010s at 1,200 mg intravenously every 3 weeks. T cell content in blood samples showed a median of around 150,000.

The CDR3 extends over 16 amino acids. Germline values: CDR1 LNHNV, CDR2 YYDKDF (reference sequence). Trimming took 3 bases from V and 0 from J; bases not matched to a gene: 6. Points from the study as a whole: Durable-benefit patients had greater expansion of tumor-associated blood clones at 3 weeks.

The chain recombines TRBV15 with TRBJ1-1, with 8 positions matching TRBD1. The sample in question was PBMCs, obtained around atezolizumab (anti-PD-L1) treatment. The receptor was isolated from a man aged 55 to 69 with urothelial cancer. CDR3 residues: CATSRERTGMNTEAFF. In nucleotides, the CDR3 is TGTGCCACCAGCAGGGAGCGGACAGGGATGAACACTGAAGCTTTCTTT.